This T cell receptor (beta chain) was identified in a study of CD8+CD57+ T cells in acquired aplastic anemia. Background on the study: Mean DNA quantity obtained from sorted CD4+ and CD8+ cells was about 3.2 ug.

It was genomic DNA that served as the template for profiling TCR beta VDJ and CDR3. TCRdb re-called the reads through MiXCR, storing one row per CDR3 protein. In the table there are some 180,000 distinct CDR3 sequences, roughly 50% of which are singletons. This clonotype was observed at least ten times. By flow cytometry, patients selected for sequencing had shown an expansion of CD8+CD57+ cells. The sequencing input was sorted CD4+, CD8+, or CD8+CD57+ T cells (not recorded which) from PBMCs. The sequence derives from a human donor with aplastic anemia.

The CDR3, as DNA: TGCAGTGCTAGGTTAGGGAAAAGGGGGAGCAATCAGCCCCAGCATTTT. Translating gives CSARLGKRGSNQPQHF. The chain joins TRBV20-1 to TRBJ1-5, with D tentatively TRBD1 (6 bases). The CDR3 length is 16 residues. Germline CDR1 DFQATT, CDR2 SNEGSKA (reference sequence). Trimming shortened V by 3 bases and J by 1 base, and 16 bases separated the two germline ends.